What follows are 22 T cell receptor beta chains derived from one specimen sequenced in a study of blood T cell repertoires in COVID-19. Libraries were prepared by immunoSEQ multiplex PCR; TCRdb keeps only in-frame clonotypes and omits some of them. The table includes some 300,000 clones, about nine tenths detected once. Sequenced sample: PBMCs or T cells enriched from blood (not recorded which). Every receptor here comes from a man younger than 40 who had recovered from COVID-19.

V is TRBV5-1 and J is TRBJ2-7; TRBD2 matches at 9 bases. V trimming: 1 base; J trimming: 5 bases; junction bases outside the gene matches: 7. This CDR3 is built from 15 residues. The germline CDR1 and CDR2 sequences are SGHRS and YFSETQ. The CDR3: CASSLSLAGGDEQYF. The CDR3 region has the DNA TGCGCCAGCAGCTTGTCCCTGGCGGGAGGGGACGAGCAGTACTTC.

J is TRBJ1-1 and V is TRBV28; D is ambiguous. The germline gives CDR1 MDHEN, CDR2 SYDVKM. The CDR3 covers 13 residues. With 7 bases removed from V and 1 base from J, the gap between germline ends came to 10 bases. In DNA form, the CDR3 reads TGTGCCAGCACCCTCCGGGGGAACACTGAAGCTTTCTTT. Its protein product is CASTLRGNTEAFF.

The chain is built from TRBV7-9 and TRBJ2-3; D possibly corresponds to TRBD2 (5 bases). V gave up 6 bases and J gave up 6 bases, with 13 bases separating them. The V gene's germline CDR1 is SEHNR and CDR2 FQNEAQ (reference sequence). The CDR3 length is 13 residues. The CDR3 bases are TGTGCCAGCAGTCAGGACTGGCGGGATACGCAGTATTTT. Translating gives CASSQDWRDTQYF.

This clone was seen just once. This chain connects TRBV29-1 to TRBJ2-3; 9 bases align to TRBD1. Germline values: CDR1 SQVTM, CDR2 ANQGSEA. This CDR3 has 16 residues. V dropped 6 bases and J dropped 3; count of bases not matched to a gene: 13. Here the CDR3 DNA reads TGCAGCGTCACTTTTTCCGGGACAGGGTATACAGATACGCAGTATTTT. This sequence encodes CSVTFSGTGYTDTQYF.

This sequence joins TRBV30 and TRBJ2-3; 8 bases are shared with TRBD1. CDR3 length equals 14 residues. Per germline, CDR1 GTSNPN and CDR2 SVGIG (reference sequence). Trimming cost V 5 bases and J 6 bases; bases outside gene matches: 10. The CDR3 DNA is TGTGCCTGGCAGGGGGCACATAGTATCGATACGCAGTATTTT. Amino acid sequence: CAWQGAHSIDTQYF. The variable domain in full, completed from reference TRBV30 and TRBJ2-3, reads SQTIHQWPATLVQPVGSPLSLECTVEGTSNPNLYWYRQAAGRGLQLLFYSVGIGQISSEVPQNLSASRPQDRQFILSSKKLLLSDSGFYLCAWQGAHSIDTQYFGPGTRLTVL.

The chain is built from TRBV2 and TRBJ2-3; D is uncertain. Trimming stripped 5 bases from V and 3 bases from J, with 9 bases between. The CDR3 runs 13 residues. CDR1 and CDR2 from the germline V gene are SNHLY and FYNNEI. The chain's CDR3 is CASSYSETDTQYF. The CDR3 nucleotides read TGTGCCAGCAGTTATTCGGAGACAGATACGCAGTATTTT.

This sequence joins TRBV28 and TRBJ1-5, with D perhaps TRBD1 (5 bases). Trimming pared 9 bases from V and 3 bases from J, leaving 18 bases between. The germline CDR1 and CDR2 sequences are MDHEN and SYDVKM. The CDR3 runs to 15 residues. CDR3 in DNA: TGTGCCAGTACCAGGACAAGGCAATCCAATCAGCCCCAGCATTTT. Protein: CASTRTRQSNQPQHF.

The V gene is TRBV6-2 or TRBV6-3, the J gene TRBJ2-1; TRBD2 aligns across 9 bases. The length of the CDR3 is 19 residues. Germline assignment: CDR1 MNHEY and CDR2 SVGEGT. J was trimmed by 8 bases and V by 0 bases; bases with no gene match: 17. CDR3 bases: TGTGCCAGCAGTTACTCGGCTCAGCGTTTGGCGGGGGGGATCGATGAGCAGTTCTTC. Its protein product is CASSYSAQRLAGGIDEQFF.

This chain connects TRBV5-1 to TRBJ2-1, with TRBD2 matching over 9 bases. Per germline, CDR1 SGHRS and CDR2 YFSETQ. The V and J ends lost 7 bases and 1 base, in that order; junction bases with no gene match: 3. The CDR3 has 14 residues. The CDR3 DNA follows: TGCGCCAGCGGGACTAGCCAATCCTACAATGAGCAGTTCTTC. This translates into CASGTSQSYNEQFF.

The V gene is TRBV18, the J gene TRBJ2-1, with 10 bases identical to TRBD2. The V and J ends lost 1 base and 7 bases, in that order; junction bases with no gene match: 1. CDR3 length equals 14 residues. CDR1 and CDR2 (germline): KGHSH, LQKENI. The CDR3 nucleotides read TGTGCCAGCTCACCACAGCGGGAGGGGAATGAGCAGTTCTTC. Translated, it gives CASSPQREGNEQFF.

V gene TRBV28 combines with J gene TRBJ2-7; 9 positions agree with TRBD2. In germline, CDR1 is MDHEN, CDR2 SYDVKM. Trimming at V came to 3 bases and at J to 5 bases, leaving 17 bases not matched to a gene. This CDR3 has 18 residues. CDR3 nucleotides: TGTGCCAGCAGTTTTTTCAGGGCGGGAGCGGGAGGAGCCAACGAGCAGTACTTC. This encodes CASSFFRAGAGGANEQYF. The full variable domain, rest sourced from reference TRBV28 and TRBJ2-7, is DVKVTQSSRYLVKRTGEKVFLECVQDMDHENMFWYRQDPGLGLRLIYFSYDVKMKEKGDIPEGYSVSREKKERFSLILESASTNQTSMYLCASSFFRAGAGGANEQYFGPGTRLTVT.

In this sample, this clone turned up once. The V and J genes are TRBV2 and TRBJ2-1; 9 bases line up with TRBD2. With V trimmed by 8 bases and J by 5 bases, 4 bases remained unmatched. CDR3 size: 13 residues. The germline V gene has CDR1 SNHLY and CDR2 FYNNEI. The chain's CDR3 is CASSSGVHNEQFF. CDR3 nucleotide sequence: TGTGCCAGCTCTAGCGGGGTACACAATGAGCAGTTCTTC.

V and J are TRBV15 and TRBJ2-7; D is perhaps TRBD2 (5 bases). This CDR3 is built from 13 residues. In germline, CDR1 is LNHNV, CDR2 YYDKDF (reference sequence). V lost 0 bases to trimming and J lost 6 bases, with 9 bases between them. The CDR3 region has the DNA TGTGCCACCAGCAGAGATCGCCGGGGCGAGCAGTACTTC. This gives the protein CATSRDRRGEQYF. Combining the CDR3 with reference TRBV15 and TRBJ2-7 gives the whole variable domain DAMVIQNPRYQVTQFGKPVTLSCSQTLNHNVMYWYQQKSSQAPKLLFHYYDKDFNNEADTPDNFQSRRPNTSFCFLDIRSPGLGDTAMYLCATSRDRRGEQYFGPGTRLTVT.

The chain couples TRBV15 to TRBJ1-5; D not resolved. The CDR3 is 15 amino acids. V lost 0 bases, J lost 6 bases, and 12 bases lay in between. Germline V gene lookup returns CDR1 LNHNV and CDR2 YYDKDF (reference sequence). This CDR3 is CATSRDLGGAQPQHF. The DNA of the CDR3 is TGTGCCACCAGCAGAGATCTAGGTGGTGCTCAGCCCCAGCATTTT.

The rearrangement links TRBV27 to TRBJ1-5, with 8 bases fitting TRBD1. Losses at the gene ends were 5 bases for V and 0 bases for J; bases not matched to a gene: 9. CDR1 and CDR2 (germline): MNHEY, SMNVEV (reference sequence). This CDR3 comprises 17 residues. The CDR3 DNA sequence: TGTGCCAGCAGTCCCACAGGGGGGTGGAATAGCAATCAGCCCCAGCATTTT. This sequence encodes CASSPTGGWNSNQPQHF.

The chain has TRBV23-1 and TRBJ1-2; 9 bases fit TRBD1. TRBV23-1 belongs to the ORF category, with a function that is uncertain. The CDR3 runs 14 residues. J was trimmed by 7 bases and V by 2 bases; bases with no gene match: 5. The DNA of the CDR3 is TGCGCCAGCAGTCAAGACAGGGGGGGCAGTGGCTACACCTTC. Amino acids: CASSQDRGGSGYTF.

The genes are TRBV12-3 or TRBV12-4 and TRBJ1-1; TRBD1 agrees at 11 bases. J was trimmed by 8 bases and V by 5 bases; bases with no gene match: 4. CDR3 size: 13 residues. The CDR3 loop reads CASSTGTGGEAFF. The DNA for the CDR3 is TGTGCCAGCAGTACGGGGACAGGGGGAGAAGCTTTCTTT.

The chain carries TRBV10-1 and TRBJ2-7; 8 bases align to TRBD1. From germline, CDR1 is WNHNN and CDR2 SYGVQD (reference sequence). The J segment lost 3 bases and the V segment lost 2 bases, leaving 6 bases of the junction unmatched. This CDR3 region has 15 residues. The CDR3 coding sequence is TGCGCCAGCAGTGAGCCCGGACAGGGAGACTACGAGCAGTACTTC. Translation gives CASSEPGQGDYEQYF.

This chain connects TRBV30 to TRBJ2-7; 7 positions match TRBD1. The trim removed 3 bases at V and 1 base at J, leaving 3 bases unmatched. The CDR3 consists of 13 residues. From germline, CDR1 is GTSNPN and CDR2 SVGIG (reference sequence). The CDR3 DNA is TGTGCCTGGAGGGCAGGGGGTTCCTACGAGCAGTACTTC. Its protein product is CAWRAGGSYEQYF.

V is TRBV5-1 and J is TRBJ1-3; no firm D call. Per the germline V gene, CDR1 is SGHRS and CDR2 is YFSETQ. The CDR3 spans 14 residues. The V gene lost 4 bases and the J gene lost 4 bases, with 12 bases spanning the gap. The CDR3 sequence is CASSATDGGNTIYF. CDR3 coding DNA: TGCGCCAGCAGCGCGACTGATGGGGGAAACACCATATATTTT.

The V and J genes are TRBV6-5 and TRBJ2-5; D is perhaps TRBD2 (5 bases). This CDR3 is 14 amino acids long. Deletions cut 6 bases from V and 2 bases from J, with 13 bases between. The germline V gene encodes CDR1 MNHEY and CDR2 SVGAGI. Here the CDR3 DNA reads TGTGCCAGCAGCCCGAGACTACGACAAGAGACCCAGTACTTC. Its protein product is CASSPRLRQETQYF.

This chain connects TRBV5-8 to TRBJ2-1; perhaps TRBD2 as D (5 bases). CDR3 length: 15 residues. CDR1 SGHTS and CDR2 YDEGEE come from the germline V gene. V lost 3 bases to trimming and J lost 8 bases, with 18 bases between them. The CDR3 sequence is CASSSLGSPTHEQFF. CDR3 DNA: TGTGCCAGCAGCTCCCTTGGGAGTCCCACACATGAGCAGTTCTTC.